The source of this T cell receptor (beta chain) is a study of Graves' ophthalmopathy and Graves' hyperthyroidism (dated by TCRdb to 2016 to 2019). Regarding the research as a whole: Peripheral blood was collected at initial diagnosis, before any treatment. To tell Graves' ophthalmopathy apart from Graves' hyperthyroidism, and to predict which patients would progress to ophthalmopathy, the study relied on TCR beta repertoire signatures. Once sampling was done, hyperthyroidism patients were given methimazole at a starting dose of 30 mg daily, while ophthalmopathy patients were given high-dose intravenous methylprednisolone. The 75 to 100 discovery patients were randomly split 7:3 into training and test sets. To explore V-J signatures that distinguish ophthalmopathy from hyperthyroidism, a discovery set of about a hundred patients was enrolled, made up of 43 with ophthalmopathy and roughly 55 with stable hyperthyroidism. An independent validation cohort comprised roughly 20 hyperthyroidism patients and some 16 patients who later progressed from hyperthyroidism to ophthalmopathy. In a handful of hyperthyroidism patients, the T-cell repertoires found in thyroid tissue were compared with those found in blood. In total, 135 blood samples were TCR-sequenced: 40 to 45 ophthalmopathy, under 80 hyperthyroidism and some 17 hyperthyroidism-to-ophthalmopathy patients.

TCR beta CDR3 regions were amplified from RNA transcripts for repertoire sequencing. The first round of RT-PCR was done with HTBI primers and the Qiagen OneStep RT-PCR kit, and was followed by a second round of multiplex PCR, then size selection and purification. Libraries were sequenced paired-end with 100 bp reads on an Illumina HiSeq2000. The authors processed their data as follows. SOAPnuke was used to process the reads, throwing out any read that had adapters, had uncalled bases, had a mean Phred below 15, or lacked an exact constant-primer or identifier match. High-quality paired reads were merged with COPE v1.2.5. Each unique nucleotide sequence was defined as a clonotype, and clonotypes were aligned to IMGT TRB V, D and J references with MiTCR v1.1. Only V-J combinations with frequency above 0.0001 were analysed, covering about 99% of repertoires. A TCR clonal expansion and chaos score per V-J combination was defined as the ratio of F50 clonal expansion to chaos observed in the TCRdist matrix. Features were reduced by Welch's t-statistics and random forest to around 14 V-J combinations, which fed a naive Bayes classifier. The similarity between thyroid and blood repertoires was quantified using the Morisita-Horn index. TCRdb redid the processing of the public reads, applying fastp at Q25 and MiXCR, and retained in-frame beta chains. Every distinct CDR3 protein forms one entry, paired with its most common genes and DNA. The V and J calls were determined by TCRdb, not by the authors. The sample table holds approximately 160,000 distinct CDR3 sequences, of which 35% to 45% were seen once. The ten largest clones add up to nearly 9% of the sample.

Between the V and J ends, shortened by 2 bases and 9 bases respectively, the junction contains 19 bases. Inclusive of the bounding cysteine and phenylalanine, the CDR3 is 15 residues long. Solely the CDR3 DNA is kept, with 45 bases framed from the first base. For CDR1 and CDR2, the germline V gene lists MDHEN and SYDVKM. Regarding this clonotype: What antigen it recognizes has not been identified. No base-level quality is on record; no much larger clone is a single base apart.

Study-wide findings and limitations: Most expanded thyroid clonotypes with frequency above 0.001 were also detected in blood, suggesting blood repertoires may reflect the thyroid immune response. The 13-signature model separated ophthalmopathy from stable hyperthyroidism with approximately 90% sensitivity and about 81% specificity in cross-validation, and 80%/75% in the test set. Sample size was not predetermined statistically, and investigators were not blinded to group allocation. In validation, the model predicted ophthalmopathy progression with less than 71% sensitivity and roughly 72% specificity; roughly 11 predicted patients were CT-confirmed with GO in a median of around 6.5 months.

The ophthalmopathy patients had moderately to severely active disease, with a Clinical Activity Score of 3 or higher, a NOSPECS grade of 4 or higher, and a disease duration of less than 3 months. Patients were excluded if they had other autoimmune diseases, uncontrolled infections, pregnancy or lactation. Diagnosis was based on clinical symptoms, serum thyroxine, TRAb, thyroid ultrasound and orbital computed tomography. Ficoll-Paque density gradient centrifugation was used to isolate PBMCs from about 10 ml of fresh peripheral blood. Total RNA was extracted using Trizol reagent, and RNA quality was checked on an Agilent 2100 Bioanalyzer.

This TCR derives from a young man with Graves' ophthalmopathy. Donor details come from another sample of the same person, matched by shared clones. The sequencing sample was made of peripheral blood. The V and J segments used are TRBV28 and TRBJ1-2; 5 matching bases give a weak D call of TRBD1. This receptor carries the CDR3 CASSLRGHAHYSYTF. Here is the DNA: TGTGCCAGCAGTTTACGGGGCCATGCCCATTACAGCTACACCTTC.